This is a list of T cell receptor beta chains from one sample in a study of T cell repertoires in cytomegalovirus infection. Each CDR3 protein gets one entry after TCRdb re-called the reads with MiXCR. The data contain around 430,000 distinct CDR3 sequences, approximately 42% of them seen just once; the ten biggest clones take up around 45%. Antigens for these TCRs are unknown. Sequenced material: cultured PBMCs, taken from culture after CMV antigen stimulation. The receptor set was obtained from a human donor in good health (CMV status not recorded). Some clones in this sample may be carry-over from other donors' samples. CDR3s include the opening cysteine and the closing phenylalanine or tryptophan. The D gene is left open where the match is weak. Expanded clones are given a class, and other clones once, few, many or no size at all.

d_gene,abundance,v_gene,j_gene,CDR3aa,CDR3nt
.,.,TRBV18,TRBJ2-6,CASSPRNPNVLTF,TGTGCCAGCTCACCACGGAACCCGAACGTCCTGACTTTC
.,few,TRBV7-2,TRBJ2-7,CASSLSWVFDEQYF,TGTGCCAGCAGCTTAAGTTGGGTTTTCGACGAGCAGTACTTC
.,.,TRBV2,TRBJ2-5,CASIRGEEETQYF,TGTGCCAGCATAAGAGGGGAAGAAGAGACCCAGTACTTC
TRBD2,.,TRBV24-1,TRBJ2-3,CATSDSRGRVVDTQYF,TGTGCCACCAGTGATTCCCGCGGGAGGGTGGTAGATACGCAGTATTTT
.,.,TRBV4-1,TRBJ2-5,CASSPAGTGDYEETQYF,TGCGCCAGCAGCCCAGCGGGTACAGGGGATTATGAAGAGACCCAGTACTTC
.,.,TRBV12-3/TRBV12-4,TRBJ2-3,CASSFLENTDTQYF,TGTGCCAGCAGTTTCTTAGAAAACACAGATACGCAGTATTTT
TRBD1,few,TRBV4-1,TRBJ1-1,CASSTRTGVNTEAFF,TGCGCCAGCAGCACCCGGACAGGCGTGAACACTGAAGCTTTCTTT
TRBD1,.,TRBV15,TRBJ1-5,CATSSLQGVQPQHF,TGTGCCACCAGCAGCCTACAGGGGGTTCAGCCCCAGCATTTT
.,.,TRBV12-3/TRBV12-4,TRBJ2-5,CASRGHSGRQETQYF,TGTGCCAGCAGGGGACATTCCGGGCGCCAAGAGACCCAGTACTTC
.,.,TRBV5-1,TRBJ2-7,CASSLEGGGYYEQYF,TGCGCCAGCAGCTTGGAGGGTGGAGGTTACTACGAGCAGTACTTC
.,.,TRBV19,TRBJ2-3,CASSKAVGTDTQYF,TGTGCCAGTAGTAAGGCAGTTGGCACAGATACGCAGTATTTT
TRBD1,.,TRBV19,TRBJ1-2,CASSMGPLRTGRHPYGYTF,TGTGCCAGTAGTATGGGCCCCCTAAGGACAGGGAGGCACCCCTATGGCTACACCTTC
TRBD1,few,TRBV7-2,TRBJ2-3,CASSLGGTDTDTQYF,TGTGCCAGCAGCTTAGGGGGGACAGACACAGATACGCAGTATTTT
TRBD2,.,TRBV27,TRBJ2-7,CASSLTSWTDRDEQYF,TGTGCCAGCAGTTTGACTAGCTGGACGGATAGGGACGAGCAGTACTTC
TRBD1,.,TRBV2,TRBJ2-5,CASTTGARETQYF,TGTGCCAGCACTACAGGGGCCAGGGAGACCCAGTACTTC
.,.,TRBV12-3/TRBV12-4,TRBJ2-3,CASSFSSRADTQYF,TGTGCCAGCAGTTTCTCTTCTAGGGCGGATACGCAGTATTTT
.,.,TRBV3-1,TRBJ2-7,CASSQDYSRTYEQYF,TGTGCCAGCAGCCAAGATTATTCCCGGACCTACGAGCAGTACTTC
.,.,TRBV7-6,TRBJ2-2,CASSLETGTGELFF,TGTGCCAGCAGCTTAGAAACGGGGACCGGGGAGCTGTTTTTT
.,once,TRBV28,TRBJ1-2,CASHSGVQGYTF,TGTGCCAGCCATTCGGGGGTACAGGGCTACACCTTC
.,many,TRBV7-2,TRBJ1-3,CASSSSIGAGNTIYF,TGTGCCAGCAGCTCTAGTATCGGGGCTGGAAACACCATATATTTT
TRBD1,.,TRBV2,TRBJ1-6,CASGKGASNNSPLHF,TGTGCCAGCGGAAAGGGGGCCTCGAATAATTCACCCCTCCACTTT
.,.,TRBV12-3/TRBV12-4,TRBJ1-4,CASSPGGGEKLFF,TGTGCCAGCAGTCCAGGAGGGGGTGAAAAACTGTTTTTT
.,.,TRBV7-8,TRBJ2-2,CASSPRQASANTGELFF,TGTGCCAGCAGCCCCCGGCAGGCCTCCGCGAACACCGGGGAGCTGTTTTTT
.,.,TRBV7-2,TRBJ2-3,CASSPGRENTQYF,TGTGCCAGCAGCCCGGGGCGGGAAAATACGCAGTATTTT
.,.,TRBV7-9,TRBJ2-5,CASSSQGFQETQYF,TGTGCCAGCAGCTCACAGGGATTCCAAGAGACCCAGTACTTC
TRBD2,few,TRBV18,TRBJ2-1,CASSPRSGGTVGRHGEQFF,TGTGCCAGCTCACCACGAAGCGGGGGTACGGTTGGGCGCCACGGTGAGCAGTTCTTC
.,many,TRBV19,TRBJ1-2,CASSPGNYGYTF,TGTGCCAGCAGCCCGGGCAACTATGGCTACACCTTC
.,.,TRBV2,TRBJ1-2,CASSEAGLSGYTF,TGTGCCAGCAGTGAAGCAGGTCTGAGTGGCTACACCTTC
.,.,TRBV7-2,TRBJ2-1,CANSSRGDYNEQFF,TGTGCCAACAGCTCGAGGGGAGACTACAATGAGCAGTTCTTC
TRBD2,.,TRBV5-1,TRBJ2-1,CASSLVGGGSEQFF,TGCGCCAGCAGCTTGGTTGGCGGGGGGAGTGAGCAGTTCTTC
TRBD2,many,TRBV5-4,TRBJ2-3,CASSLWLAGGTDTQYF,TGTGCCAGCAGCTTGTGGCTAGCGGGGGGCACAGATACGCAGTATTTT
.,few,TRBV6-8,TRBJ2-1,CASRSSRDVGLGFF,TGTGCCAGCAGATCGTCCCGGGACGTTGGGCTAGGGTTCTTC
TRBD1,few,TRBV11-2,TRBJ1-2,CASSVTGAGGYTF,TGTGCCAGCAGCGTGACAGGGGCGGGCGGCTACACCTTC
TRBD2,.,TRBV5-4,TRBJ2-1,CASSSRTSDQREQFF,TGTGCCAGCAGCTCCCGGACTAGCGACCAGAGGGAGCAGTTCTTC
.,.,TRBV7-2,TRBJ2-7,CASSWGSTYEQYF,TGTGCCAGCAGCTGGGGATCCACCTACGAGCAGTACTTC
.,.,TRBV11-2,TRBJ2-7,CASSFPPGRTTYEQYF,TGTGCCAGCAGCTTTCCCCCGGGACGGACCACCTACGAGCAGTACTTC
.,.,TRBV2,TRBJ2-3,CASSEGSGGGGPDTQYF,TGTGCCAGCAGTGAAGGTAGCGGAGGGGGTGGTCCAGATACGCAGTATTTT
.,.,TRBV7-2,TRBJ2-2,CASSFSDINTGELFF,TGTGCCAGCAGCTTTAGCGACATTAACACCGGGGAGCTGTTTTTT
.,.,TRBV6-5,TRBJ2-5,CASSYSRGQETQYF,TGTGCCAGCAGTTATTCTCGGGGCCAAGAGACCCAGTACTTC
.,few,TRBV7-2,TRBJ2-1,CASSLVEWVNEQFF,TGTGCCAGCAGCTTAGTCGAGTGGGTCAATGAGCAGTTCTTC
.,.,TRBV7-6,TRBJ1-4,CASSSRPEGEKLFF,TGTGCCAGCAGCTCGCGCCCGGAGGGGGAAAAACTGTTTTTT
TRBD2,.,TRBV7-8,TRBJ2-5,CASTPLAGGGETQYF,TGTGCCAGCACCCCACTAGCGGGAGGGGGCGAGACCCAGTACTTC
TRBD2,.,TRBV7-1,TRBJ2-7,CASSSMGLAPPEQYF,TGTGCCAGCAGCTCCATGGGACTAGCCCCTCCCGAGCAGTACTTC
TRBD1,.,TRBV12-3/TRBV12-4,TRBJ1-2,CASSPGGQSSYGYTF,TGTGCCAGCAGTCCAGGGGGACAGAGCAGCTATGGCTACACCTTC
.,.,TRBV18,TRBJ2-5,CASSPIFSQETQYF,TGTGCCAGCTCACCAATCTTCTCGCAAGAGACCCAGTACTTC
.,.,TRBV4-1,TRBJ1-1,CASSRPQRLNTEAFF,TGCGCCAGCAGCCGCCCCCAAAGACTGAACACTGAAGCTTTCTTT
.,.,TRBV18,TRBJ1-4,CASSPTLGSANEKLFF,TGTGCCAGCTCACCGACCTTGGGGTCGGCTAATGAAAAACTGTTTTTT
TRBD1,few,TRBV4-3,TRBJ2-5,CASSQADREGETQYF,TGCGCCAGCAGCCAAGCGGACAGGGAAGGGGAGACCCAGTACTTC
TRBD2,many,TRBV7-2,TRBJ2-1,CASRSQGGIAGGNEQFF,TGTGCCAGCCGCTCACAAGGGGGGATAGCGGGGGGCAATGAGCAGTTCTTC
.,.,TRBV20-1,TRBJ1-6,CSARETEELYNSPLHF,TGCAGTGCTAGAGAAACGGAGGAACTTTATAATTCACCCCTCCACTTT
.,.,TRBV7-9,TRBJ2-7,CASSLVWTVSYEQYF,TGTGCCAGCAGCTTAGTGTGGACAGTTTCCTACGAGCAGTACTTC
.,few,TRBV15,TRBJ2-3,CATSRERAPFTDTQYF,TGTGCCACCAGCAGGGAGCGGGCCCCATTCACAGATACGCAGTATTTT
.,.,TRBV27,TRBJ2-3,CASSLFPRLASLSTDTQYF,TGTGCCAGCAGTTTATTCCCCCGCCTAGCCTCATTAAGCACAGATACGCAGTATTTT